The following is a T cell receptor beta chain sequence with its context. The sample belongs to a study of blood T cell repertoires in COVID-19. Overall study: Donors in the United States, Italy and Spain gave samples during acute or convalescent COVID-19. Sample material is recorded as cDNA or gDNA derived from T cells, B-cell-depleted T cells, or PBMCs.

Original processing methods: Researchers report that nucleated cell counts were estimated from reference gene primer amplification. The method was immunoSEQ multiplex PCR; TCRdb's version includes in-frame clones alone and lacks a portion of them. Clone size and the V and J calls come from that table; the DNA yielded D and trimming. The table shows approximately 200,000 clones, with about 85% occurring only once. The CDR3 runs 16 residues. CDR1 is ENHRY, CDR2 SYGVKD, per germline. V lost 0 bases and J lost 5; bases outside the gene matches: 4. This chain uses TRBV10-3 with TRBJ2-5; 12 bases map to TRBD2. The sequenced sample consisted of peripheral blood. This sequence originates from a woman aged 60 to 75 who had recovered from COVID-19. CDR3 protein: CAISESTSGGHETQYF. In DNA form, the CDR3 reads TGTGCCATCAGTGAGTCGACTAGCGGGGGCCATGAGACCCAGTACTTC.